The 18 T cell receptor beta chains in this list originate from one sample, sequenced in a study of identical twins. TCRdb reprocessed the 5' RACE reads via MiXCR and lists one record per CDR3 protein. The table lists about 920,000 distinct CDR3 sequences, roughly an eighth of them singletons, with 1.5% to 2% in the top ten. The sample also formed part of further work on yellow fever vaccine responses in identical twins.

The sample taken for sequencing was PBMCs. The receptors were sampled from a woman aged 18-29 years in good health.

This clonotype was recorded many times. This rearrangement joins TRBV12-3 or TRBV12-4 to TRBJ2-3, with 8 bases that match TRBD1. V lost 5 bases and J lost 0; bases outside the gene matches: 7. CDR3 length equals 16 residues. CDR3 residues: CASSPPTGGSTDTQYF. Written as DNA, the CDR3 is TGTGCCAGCAGTCCACCTACAGGGGGTAGCACAGATACGCAGTATTTT.

This clonotype is a singleton in its sample. V is TRBV28 and J is TRBJ2-6, with D unresolved. Germline-derived CDR1 and CDR2 are MDHEN and SYDVKM. V dropped 3 bases and J dropped 3 bases, with 15 bases sitting between them. The CDR3 is 17 residues long. CDR3 bases: TGTGCCAGCAGTTTTGGGCCCGCGAGCAGTGGGGCCAACGTCCTGACTTTC. Amino acid sequence: CASSFGPASSGANVLTF.

This clonotype occurred a few times. The chain joins TRBV12-3 or TRBV12-4 to TRBJ2-3, with D unclear. CDR3 length: 13 residues. The V end lost 5 bases, the J end lost 4 bases, and 10 bases lay between the germline ends. This CDR3 is CASSADVADTQYF. For the CDR3, the DNA is TGTGCCAGCAGTGCGGACGTCGCAGATACGCAGTATTTT.

This clonotype appeared a few times. The chain recombines TRBV5-1 with TRBJ2-1; 15 nucleotides match TRBD2. Germline V CDR1 and CDR2: SGHRS, YFSETQ. Germline trimming cut 4 bases from V and 2 bases from J; bases unmatched to any gene: 7. The CDR3 consists of 18 residues. CDR3 in DNA: TGCGCCAGCAGCCTGGGACTAGCGGGAGGAGGGCCCTACAATGAGCAGTTCTTC. It specifies CASSLGLAGGGPYNEQFF.

The V and J genes are TRBV19 and TRBJ2-7, with a weak D call TRBD1 (6 bases). Germline V gives CDR1 LNHDA, CDR2 SQIVND (reference sequence). The CDR3 is made up of 14 amino acids. Trimming removed 5 bases at V and 3 bases at J, with 14 bases between. The CDR3 DNA sequence: TGTGCCAGTAGTGGGGGCTACTCCAGCTACGAGCAGTACTTC. It yields the protein CASSGGYSSYEQYF. Looking up the rest from reference TRBV19 and TRBJ2-7 gives the full variable domain: DGGITQSPKYLFRKEGQNVTLSCEQNLNHDAMYWYRQDPGQGLRLIYYSQIVNDFQKGDIAEGYSVSREKKESFPLTVTSAQKNPTAFYLCASSGGYSSYEQYFGPGTRLTVT.

This clonotype was observed at least ten times. The V gene is TRBV6-5, the J gene TRBJ1-4, with D possibly matching TRBD1 (6 bases). Trimming took 0 bases from V and 2 from J, leaving 10 bases between them. The germline gives CDR1 MNHEY, CDR2 SVGAGI. This CDR3 comprises 16 residues. CDR3 bases: TGTGCCAGCAGTTACTCGATAGGGGGGACTAATGAAAAACTGTTTTTT. Translation gives CASSYSIGGTNEKLFF.

A few counts support this clonotype. V usage is TRBV18 and J usage is TRBJ2-7, with D tentatively TRBD2 (6 bases). Germline V lookup: CDR1 KGHSH, CDR2 LQKENI. The CDR3 is made up of 13 amino acids. Trimming removed 6 bases at V and 3 bases at J, with 12 bases between. The CDR3 loop reads CASSRDLIYEQYF. CDR3 nucleotide sequence: TGTGCCAGCTCGCGGGATTTAATCTACGAGCAGTACTTC.

This clonotype came up many times. The V gene is TRBV5-6, the J gene TRBJ2-2; the match to TRBD2 covers 7 bases. The CDR3 contains 14 residues. CDR1 and CDR2 from the germline V gene are SGHDT and YYEEEE. Trimming removed 7 bases from V and 5 bases from J; junction bases left unmatched: 8. This CDR3 reads CASAGELKTGELFF. CDR3 sequence (DNA): TGTGCCAGCGCGGGGGAACTTAAGACCGGGGAGCTGTTTTTT.

This clonotype showed up just a few times. The chain carries TRBV25-1 and TRBJ1-2, with 9 bases that match TRBD1. J gave up 7 bases and V 2 bases, and 11 bases lay outside the gene matches. The CDR3 has 16 residues. Germline lookup yields CDR1 MGHDK and CDR2 SYGVNS. Here the CDR3 DNA reads TGTGCCAGCAGTGAAATGGTCGAACAGGGGGCGCGTGGCTACACCTTC. This translates into CASSEMVEQGARGYTF.

This clonotype was detected many times. The chain carries TRBV12-3 or TRBV12-4 and TRBJ2-1, with TRBD1 as a possible D gene (6 bases). V shed 6 bases and J shed 2 bases, with 17 bases lying between them. This CDR3 has 16 residues. Here the CDR3 DNA reads TGTGCCAGCAGCCTCCAGGGGCTACTTCCCTACAATGAGCAGTTCTTC. It encodes CASSLQGLLPYNEQFF.

The chain couples TRBV20-1 to TRBJ2-7; 10 bases line up with TRBD2. The J segment lost 3 bases and the V segment lost 7 bases, leaving 9 bases of the junction unmatched. This CDR3 contains 14 residues. CDR1 and CDR2 (germline): DFQATT, SNEGSKA (reference sequence). The CDR3 protein is CSGEREGQFYEQYF. Written as DNA, the CDR3 is TGCAGTGGGGAGCGGGAGGGCCAGTTCTACGAGCAGTACTTC.

This clonotype was picked up many times. This rearrangement joins TRBV12-3 or TRBV12-4 to TRBJ1-6; D gene unclear. CDR3 size: 13 residues. Trimming took 10 bases from V and 7 from J, leaving 14 bases between them. This CDR3 is CATRPEKNSPLHF. The CDR3 nucleotides read TGTGCCACCCGTCCGGAGAAAAATTCACCCCTCCACTTT.

The chain is built from TRBV21-1 and TRBJ2-7; TRBD1, the table's D call, was not compared with the DNA. TRBV21-1 corresponds to a pseudogene. The CDR3 consists of 12 residues. This CDR3 reads CASTPGFGEQYV. For the CDR3, the DNA is TGTGCCAGCACCCCCGGCTTTGGCGAGCAGTACGTC.

The rearrangement uses TRBV5-1 and TRBJ2-5; 9 bases map to TRBD2. This CDR3 has 16 residues. Trimming took 4 bases from V and 0 from J; bases not matched to a gene: 7. Germline V gene sequence: CDR1 SGHRS, CDR2 YFSETQ. The CDR3 coding sequence is TGCGCCAGCAGCCACCGGTCTAGCGGGGACCAAGAGACCCAGTACTTC. Its protein is CASSHRSSGDQETQYF.

The gene calls are TRBV6-5 and TRBJ1-6; TRBD1 is a possible D gene (5 bases). Trimming left V 2 bases short and J 7 bases short, with 15 bases between. Germline CDR1 MNHEY, CDR2 SVGAGI. The length of the CDR3 is 16 residues. CDR3 nucleotide sequence: TGTGCCAGCAGTTACCGCTCACAGGCAGGAAATTCACCCCTCCACTTT. Translated: CASSYRSQAGNSPLHF.

The V gene is TRBV28, the J gene TRBJ2-5, with 8 bases aligning to TRBD1. The length of the CDR3 is 15 residues. The V and J ends lost 6 bases and 3 bases, in that order; junction bases with no gene match: 9. Per germline, CDR1 MDHEN and CDR2 SYDVKM. The CDR3 DNA sequence: TGTGCCAGCAGCTCGACAGGGGACAGTAAAGAGACCCAGTACTTC. As protein: CASSSTGDSKETQYF.

The V and J genes are TRBV27 and TRBJ2-1; a weak D match, TRBD2 (6 bases). V lost 6 bases and J 0 bases, leaving 15 bases between the germline ends. Germline loops: CDR1 MNHEY, CDR2 SMNVEV (reference sequence). The CDR3 extends over 16 amino acids. The CDR3 nucleotides read TGTGCCAGCAGCCCCGTAGCGGCTAGCTCCTACAATGAGCAGTTCTTC. This sequence encodes CASSPVAASSYNEQFF.

The chain employs TRBV7-8 and TRBJ2-7, with D possibly matching TRBD1 (5 bases). The CDR3 has 10 residues. Germline-derived CDR1 and CDR2 are SGHVS and FQNEAQ. V was trimmed by 8 bases and J by 7 bases, leaving 9 bases between them. The CDR3 loop is CASRSGEQYV. The DNA for the CDR3 is TGTGCCAGCCGCTCAGGGGAGCAGTACGTC.